A selection of T cell receptor beta chains follows, all from one sample in a study of control samples from healthy donors and cancer patients. TCRdb keeps only in-frame clones here, not all; method: immunoSEQ multiplex PCR. Of over 100,000 clones detected, roughly 91% appear once; the ten largest clones hold 15% to 20%. Sequencing was performed on blood. Receptors originate from a woman between 50 and 59 years old in good health. Each CDR3 is given with its conserved first and last residue. The D gene is left open where the match is weak. Only some rows state a clone size, as once, few, many or a class for expanded clones.

>TRBJ2-3|.|.|14|TRBV6-5
CASSFSQITDTQYF
TGTGCCAGCAGTTTTTCACAGATCACAGATACGCAGTATTTT
>TRBJ2-7|.|TRBD1|16|TRBV19
CASTPTGGQRGHEQYF
TGTGCCAGTACTCCGACAGGGGGGCAAAGGGGGCACGAGCAGTACTTC
>TRBJ1-5|.|.|13|TRBV14
CASSRQTNQPQHF
TGTGCCAGCAGCCGACAGACAAATCAGCCCCAGCATTTT
>TRBJ1-2|.|.|12|TRBV19
CASRTGPHDYTF
TGTGCCAGTAGGACAGGTCCACACGACTACACCTTC
>TRBJ1-4|.|.|12|TRBV5-4
CASTMMGEKLFF
TGTGCCAGCACCATGATGGGTGAAAAACTGTTTTTT
>TRBJ1-5|.|TRBD1|15|TRBV2
CASRPGTGSYQPQHF
TGTGCCAGCAGACCCGGGACAGGGTCCTATCAGCCCCAGCATTTT
>TRBJ2-5|.|.|15|TRBV11-2
CASSLGTGGIKTQYF
TGTGCCAGCAGCTTAGGTACGGGGGGCATCAAGACCCAGTACTTC
>TRBJ2-1|.|TRBD1|12|TRBV11-2
CASSFPGGEQFF
TGTGCCAGCAGCTTTCCAGGGGGTGAGCAGTTCTTC
>TRBJ2-2|.|.|12|TRBV18
CATVANTGELFF
TGTGCCACTGTAGCAAACACCGGGGAGCTGTTTTTT
>TRBJ1-2|.|TRBD1|17|TRBV4-3
CASSQRGTGGLNYGYTF
TGCGCCAGCAGCCAAAGGGGAACAGGGGGATTGAACTATGGCTACACCTTC
>TRBJ2-1|many|TRBD1|16|TRBV28
CASTLSGQGARNEQFF
TGTGCCAGCACCCTCTCGGGACAGGGGGCACGGAATGAGCAGTTCTTC
>TRBJ2-1|.|TRBD2|18|TRBV7-8
CASSLTEVAGVGINEQFF
TGTGCCAGCAGCTTAACGGAGGTAGCGGGAGTAGGGATCAATGAGCAGTTCTTC
>TRBJ2-3|.|.|15|TRBV7-2
CASSPSAVSTDTQYF
TGTGCCAGCAGCCCTAGCGCGGTGAGCACAGATACGCAGTATTTT
>TRBJ2-7|.|.|14|TRBV5-1
CASSVDGPRYEQYF
TGCGCCAGCAGCGTGGACGGCCCCAGGTACGAGCAGTACTTC
>TRBJ1-1|.|.|13|TRBV7-2
CASSYAQLTEAFF
TGTGCCAGCAGTTACGCCCAGCTCACTGAAGCTTTCTTT
>TRBJ2-1|.|TRBD2|15|TRBV12-5
CASGLGREVINEQFF
TGTGCTAGTGGTTTGGGGCGGGAGGTCATCAATGAGCAGTTCTTC
>TRBJ1-5|.|.|16|TRBV28
CASSLYAGITGQPQHF
TGTGCCAGCAGTTTATACGCGGGCATCACGGGACAGCCCCAGCATTTT
>TRBJ2-7|.|.|13|TRBV4-1
CASSQLSSHEQYF
TGCGCCAGCAGCCAACTCAGTTCCCACGAGCAGTACTTC
>TRBJ2-3|.|.|14|TRBV7-3
CASSLTFGTDTQYF
TGTGCCAGCAGCTTAACGTTCGGCACAGATACGCAGTATTTT
>TRBJ1-1|.|TRBD1|13|TRBV16
CASSYGTGTEAFF
TGTGCCAGCAGTTACGGGACAGGCACTGAAGCTTTCTTT
>TRBJ1-6|.|TRBD1|22|TRBV5-1
CASSRRPSRTGNTTIRDSPLHF
TGCGCCAGCAGCCGCCGCCCATCTCGGACAGGGAACACAACTATAAGGGATTCACCCCTCCACTTT
>TRBJ2-7|once|TRBD1|16|TRBV13
CASSPEPRQGTYEQYF
TGTGCCAGCAGCCCCGAACCGAGACAGGGGACCTACGAGCAGTACTTC
>TRBJ2-7|.|.|14|TRBV13
CASSLGFRTYEQYF
TGTGCCAGCAGCTTAGGTTTCAGAACCTACGAGCAGTACTTC
>TRBJ1-2|.|TRBD1|12|TRBV11-2
CAIQRGPHGYTF
TGTGCCATTCAAAGGGGGCCCCATGGCTACACCTTC
>TRBJ2-5|.|.|15|TRBV2
CASSGDSRLQETQYF
TGTGCCAGCAGTGGGGATAGCAGATTACAAGAGACCCAGTACTTC
>TRBJ1-5|few|TRBD1|15|TRBV4-1
CASSQGTGVGQPQHF
TGCGCCAGCAGCCAGGGAACAGGGGTTGGGCAGCCCCAGCATTTT
>TRBJ2-4|few|TRBD2|15|TRBV29-1
CSVEGRTSGVNIQYF
TGCAGCGTTGAAGGCCGGACTAGCGGGGTAAACATTCAGTACTTC